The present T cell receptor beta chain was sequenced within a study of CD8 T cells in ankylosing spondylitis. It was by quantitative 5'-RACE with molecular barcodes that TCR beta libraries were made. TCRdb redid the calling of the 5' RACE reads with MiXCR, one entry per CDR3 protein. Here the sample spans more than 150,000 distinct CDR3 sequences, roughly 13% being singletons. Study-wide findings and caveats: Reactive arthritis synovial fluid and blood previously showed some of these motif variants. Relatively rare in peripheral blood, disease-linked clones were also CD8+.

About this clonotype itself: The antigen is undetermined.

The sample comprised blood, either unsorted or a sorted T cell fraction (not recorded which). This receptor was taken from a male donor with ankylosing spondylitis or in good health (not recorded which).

The CDR3, as DNA: TGTGCCAGCAGTTACGCCGGCCTAGCTGCGGGAGAGCAGTTCTTC. As protein: CASSYAGLAAGEQFF. This chain uses TRBV6-5 with TRBJ2-1; TRBD2 might be the D (6 bases). Germline CDR1 and CDR2: MNHEY and SVGAGI. The CDR3 is made up of 15 amino acids. Trimming removed 2 bases at V and 10 bases at J, with 18 bases between.